This T cell receptor beta chain came from a study of control samples from healthy donors and cancer patients. With V trimmed by 5 bases and J by 0 bases, 8 bases remained unmatched. Germline assignment: CDR1 SEHNR and CDR2 FQNEAQ (reference sequence). The CDR3 is made up of 16 amino acids. The method was immunoSEQ multiplex PCR; TCRdb's version includes in-frame clones alone and lacks a portion of them. Of 60,000 to 75,000 clones in the sample, around 90% were seen once. Sequencing used PBMCs. The origin of this receptor is a man aged 55-75 years with colorectal cancer. The chain has TRBV7-9 and TRBJ1-2; 8 bases agree with TRBD1. CDR3 region: CASSPRDRTSNYGYTF. The DNA of the CDR3 is TGTGCCAGCAGCCCCCGGGACAGGACCTCTAACTATGGCTACACCTTC. The full variable domain, rest sourced from reference TRBV7-9 and TRBJ1-2, is DTGVSQNPRHKITKRGQNVTFRCDPISEHNRLYWYRQTLGQGPEFLTYFQNEAQLEKSRLLSDRFSAERPKGSFSTLEIQRTEQGDSAMYLCASSPRDRTSNYGYTFGSGTRLTVV.